The 23 T cell receptor beta chains below come from one sample, sequenced in a study of blood T cells in healthy people across ages. A second 7 to 11 cycle PCR used barcoded and J-beta primers. Each CDR3 protein gets one entry after TCRdb re-called the 5' RACE reads with MiXCR. The sample lists about 1.6 million distinct CDR3 sequences; roughly 30% were seen once. Sequencing input: blood. The source of these receptors is a woman in her thirties in good health.

This clonotype came up once. The rearrangement uses TRBV29-1 and TRBJ2-4, with TRBD1 matching over 8 bases. The J call is in doubt because the DNA end fits TRBJ2-7 better. The germline V gene has CDR1 SQVTM and CDR2 ANQGSEA. This CDR3 is built from 13 residues. CDR3 DNA: TGCAGCGTTAGGGCGACAGGGGTGCACGAGCAGTACTTC. Its translation is CSVRATGVHEQYF.

The gene calls are TRBV9 and TRBJ1-5, with 8 bases lining up with TRBD1. The CDR3 is 15 residues long. CDR1 and CDR2 (germline): SGDLS, YYNGEE. The V gene end was trimmed by 0 bases and the J gene end by 5 bases; junction bases not matched to a gene: 4. CDR3 nucleotides: TGTGCCAGCAGCGTAGACCCGACAGGGGATCAGCCCCAGCATTTT. Translating gives CASSVDPTGDQPQHF.

As to this clonotype: A read error may be the cause here, since a much bigger clone is one base away. The V gene is TRBV5-1, the J gene TRBJ2-5; 10 bases match TRBD2. Germline assignment: CDR1 SGHRS and CDR2 YFSETQ. The CDR3 runs 14 residues. CDR3 DNA sequence: TGCACCAGCAGCGGGGGGGACATCCAAGAGACCCAGTACTTC. Its protein product is CTSSGGDIQETQYF.

The chain combines TRBV20-1 with TRBJ1-6, with D perhaps matching TRBD1 (6 bases). The CDR3 contains 17 residues. Germline-derived CDR1 and CDR2 are DFQATT and SNEGSKA (reference sequence). V gave up 0 bases and J gave up 9 bases, with 21 bases separating them. The CDR3 DNA is TGCAGTGCTAGAGATGGGGCAGGGGCTAATTGGGGTTCACCCCTCCACTTT. It is translated as CSARDGAGANWGSPLHF.

As concerns this clonotype: This could be a read error, since a much larger clone is one nucleotide away. Because it lacks the conserved phenylalanine or tryptophan at the end, this CDR3 is likely a read error. The V and J genes are TRBV20-1 and TRBJ2-5; 12 nucleotides agree with TRBD1. Germline values: CDR1 DFQATT, CDR2 SNEGSKA (reference sequence). J gave up 5 bases and V 1 base, and 5 bases lay outside the gene matches. The CDR3 has 15 residues. In DNA form, the CDR3 reads TGCAGTGCTAGAGGCGGGACAGGGGGCGGCGAGACCCAGTACGTC. Its translation: CSARGGTGGGETQYV.

This clonotype was seen at least ten times. The chain couples TRBV20-1 to TRBJ2-5, with 8 positions matching TRBD2. J was trimmed by 5 bases and V by 3 bases; bases with no gene match: 8. There are 14 residues in the CDR3. Germline-derived CDR1 and CDR2 are DFQATT and SNEGSKA (reference sequence). The CDR3 nucleotides read TGCAGTGCTAGGAACGGGGGGGCCCAGGAGACCCAGTACTTC. It codes for CSARNGGAQETQYF.

The chain couples TRBV4-2 to TRBJ2-7, with D possibly being TRBD2 (5 bases). Between the trimmed V and J ends, which lost 4 bases and 7 bases, there was a span of 17 bases. The germline V gene has CDR1 LGHNA and CDR2 YNFKEQ. The CDR3 runs to 14 residues. Here the CDR3 reads CASSPPGRGREQYF. CDR3 nucleotide sequence: TGTGCCAGCAGCCCGCCGGGCCGAGGGCGGGAGCAGTACTTC.

The rearrangement uses TRBV7-3 and TRBJ1-1; TRBD1 matches at 8 bases. V trimming: 3 bases; J trimming: 3 bases; junction bases outside the gene matches: 3. CDR1 and CDR2 from the germline V gene are SGHTA and FQGTGA. This CDR3 contains 14 residues. CDR3 protein: CASSFRGLDTEAFF. DNA of the CDR3: TGTGCCAGCAGCTTCAGGGGGCTGGACACTGAAGCTTTCTTT.

This clonotype turned up a few times. The rearrangement links TRBV4-1 to TRBJ2-7; TRBD1 matches 9 bases. The CDR3 runs 16 residues. Germline CDR1 is MGHRA and CDR2 is YSYEKL. V was clipped by 0 bases and J by 4 bases; unmatched bases: 7. The CDR3 sequence is CASSQDSNRGQYEQYF. CDR3 DNA sequence: TGCGCCAGCAGCCAAGATAGTAACAGGGGGCAATACGAGCAGTACTTC.

The chain links TRBV9 to TRBJ2-7; 7 bases fit TRBD2. CDR1 and CDR2 (germline): SGDLS, YYNGEE. The CDR3 runs 17 residues. V lost 0 bases, J lost 7 bases, and 16 bases stayed unmatched. The CDR3 region is CASSVARMTSSYNEQYF. CDR3 in DNA: TGTGCCAGCAGCGTAGCGAGAATGACTAGCTCCTACAATGAGCAGTACTTC.

The CDR3 here is CASSARGASGGYNEQFF. CDR3 coding DNA: TGCGCCAGCAGCGCCCGAGGGGCTAGCGGGGGGTACAATGAGCAGTTCTTC. V is TRBV5-1 and J is TRBJ2-1; 11 bases are shared with TRBD2. The CDR3 spans 17 residues. The germline V gene encodes CDR1 SGHRS and CDR2 YFSETQ. Losses at the gene ends were 4 bases for V and 4 bases for J; bases not matched to a gene: 10. The complete variable domain, with remaining parts taken from reference TRBV5-1 and TRBJ2-1, reads KAGVTQTPRYLIKTRGQQVTLSCSPISGHRSVSWYQQTPGQGLQFLFEYFSETQRNKGNFPGRFSGRQFSNSRSEMNVSTLELGDSALYLCASSARGASGGYNEQFFGPGTRLTVL.

This clonotype was observed at least ten times. This clone may be a read error of a much larger clone one base away. The rearrangement links TRBV20-1 to TRBJ2-5, with D possibly TRBD2 on 6 matching bases. Trimming pared 8 bases from V and 5 bases from J, leaving 18 bases between. The CDR3 extends over 13 amino acids. Germline V gene lookup returns CDR1 DFQATT and CDR2 SNEGSKA (reference sequence). The CDR3 spells CSSSSGVSETQYF. The CDR3 region has the DNA TGCAGTTCGTCATCGGGGGTGAGTGAGACCCAGTACTTC.

This chain connects TRBV7-2 to TRBJ2-1; 7 bases match TRBD1. The V segment lost 3 bases and the J segment 5 bases; nucleotides outside the gene matches: 7. The V gene's germline CDR1 is SGHTA and CDR2 FQGNSA. CDR3 length: 15 residues. For the CDR3, the DNA is TGTGCCAGCAGCTTTGACAGGGCATCTAACAATGAGCAGTTCTTC. Translation gives CASSFDRASNNEQFF.

This chain joins TRBV20-1 and TRBJ2-5; 7 positions agree with TRBD1. CDR1 DFQATT and CDR2 SNEGSKA come from the germline V gene (reference sequence). The V gene end was trimmed by 0 bases and the J gene end by 2 bases; junction bases not matched to a gene: 6. The CDR3 sequence is 15 residues long. Here the CDR3 reads CSARDWGQPQETQYF. Written as DNA, the CDR3 is TGCAGTGCTAGAGACTGGGGACAGCCTCAAGAGACCCAGTACTTC.

The rearrangement joins TRBV21-1 to TRBJ2-4; the table assigns TRBD1, which was not confirmed against the DNA. TRBV21-1 is noted as a pseudogene. The CDR3 runs to 18 residues. The CDR3 sequence is CAGGPRGVSRFAKNIQYF. The CDR3 nucleotides are TGTGCCGGCGGACCCAGGGGGGTTTCTAGGTTTGCCAAAAACATTCAGTACTTC.

The chain couples TRBV28 to TRBJ2-1, with 7 nucleotides matching TRBD2. V dropped 6 bases and J dropped 8; count of bases not matched to a gene: 7. This CDR3 contains 13 residues. Germline lookup yields CDR1 MDHEN and CDR2 SYDVKM. CDR3 region: CASRPGGVDEQFF. CDR3 DNA sequence: TGTGCCAGCAGGCCTGGGGGGGTCGATGAGCAGTTCTTC.

This sequence joins TRBV12-3 or TRBV12-4 and TRBJ2-3, with D tentatively TRBD2 (7 bases). Trimming cost V 6 bases and J 2 bases, with 18 bases left between them. This CDR3 comprises 16 residues. The CDR3 DNA is TGTGCCAGCAGGGAAGGGGGGGCTTCTACCACAGATACGCAGTATTTT. Translation: CASREGGASTTDTQYF.

V gene TRBV7-9 combines with J gene TRBJ2-1; maybe TRBD2 (6 bases). The V end lost 5 bases, the J end lost 5 bases, and 13 bases lay between the germline ends. Germline CDR1 and CDR2: SEHNR and FQNEAQ (reference sequence). The CDR3 sequence is 14 residues long. CDR3 sequence reads: CASSPPGLNNEQFF. The CDR3 nucleotides read TGTGCCAGCAGCCCACCGGGACTTAACAATGAGCAGTTCTTC.

The V call is TRBV6-1, the J call TRBJ2-7, with D unresolved. The CDR3 has 14 amino acids. Per germline, CDR1 MNHNS and CDR2 SASEGT. V was cut by 1 base and J by 7 bases, with 14 bases left in between. The CDR3 DNA follows: TGTGCCAGCAGTGAAGGGCAGTATCTGGGGGAGCAGTACTTC. This codes for CASSEGQYLGEQYF.

The V gene is TRBV29-1, the J gene TRBJ2-1; 9 bases map to TRBD2. Unmatched junction bases numbered 11, after V lost 6 bases and J lost 2 bases. Per germline, CDR1 SQVTM and CDR2 ANQGSEA. CDR3 length equals 16 residues. CDR3 loop: CSVGRGWTSAYNEQFF. As DNA, the CDR3 is TGCAGCGTAGGGCGGGGATGGACTAGCGCCTACAATGAGCAGTTCTTC.

The CDR3 coding sequence is TGTGCCAGCAGTTATTCTCAGGGGGGACAAGAGACCCAGTACTTC. As protein: CASSYSQGGQETQYF. This chain links TRBV6-6 with TRBJ2-5, with TRBD1 as a possible D gene (7 bases). V lost 3 bases and J 2 bases, leaving 13 bases between the germline ends. Germline-derived CDR1 and CDR2 are MNHNY and SVGAGI (reference sequence). The CDR3 covers 15 residues.

The chain carries TRBV6-2 or TRBV6-3 and TRBJ2-5; TRBD1 aligns across 10 bases. Germline V gene sequence: CDR1 MNHEY, CDR2 SVGEGT. V lost 6 bases to trimming and J lost 2 bases; unmatched junction nucleotides: 6. This CDR3 is built from 15 residues. The CDR3 DNA sequence: TGTGCCAGCAGCTGGGGACAGGGGAGTCAAGAGACCCAGTACTTC. Its translation is CASSWGQGSQETQYF.

Comment on this clonotype: A much larger clone differs by one base, so this may be a read error. V and J are TRBV10-3 and TRBJ2-7, with a tentative D call TRBD1 (6 bases). The CDR3 covers 14 residues. CDR1 is ENHRY and CDR2 is SYGVKD in the germline V gene. CDR3 bases: TGTCCCATCAGCCCGCCAGGGGCGAAGAACGAGCAGTACTTC. Translating gives CPISPPGAKNEQYF.